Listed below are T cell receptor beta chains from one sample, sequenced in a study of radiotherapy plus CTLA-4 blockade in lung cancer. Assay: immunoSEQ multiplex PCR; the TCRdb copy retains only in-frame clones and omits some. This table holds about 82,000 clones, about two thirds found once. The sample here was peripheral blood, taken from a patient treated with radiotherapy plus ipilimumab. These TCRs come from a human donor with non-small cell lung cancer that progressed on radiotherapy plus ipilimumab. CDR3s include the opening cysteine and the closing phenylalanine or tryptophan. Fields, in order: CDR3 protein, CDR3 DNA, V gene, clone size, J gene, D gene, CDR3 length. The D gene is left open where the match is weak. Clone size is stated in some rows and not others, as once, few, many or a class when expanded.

cdr3_aa: CSAQGTSVQETQYF
cdr3_nt: TGCAGCGCCCAAGGGACTAGCGTACAAGAGACCCAGTACTTC
v_call: TRBV29-1
clone_size: once
j_call: TRBJ2-5
d_call: TRBD2
cdr3_length: 14

cdr3_aa: CASSPGQGNTEAFF
cdr3_nt: TGTGCCAGCTCACCCGGACAGGGGAACACTGAAGCTTTCTTT
v_call: TRBV18
clone_size: few
j_call: TRBJ1-1
d_call: TRBD1
cdr3_length: 14

cdr3_aa: CASSLDTGTNYGYTF
cdr3_nt: TGCGCCAGCAGCCTAGACACAGGGACCAACTATGGCTACACCTTC
v_call: TRBV4-3
clone_size: -
j_call: TRBJ1-2
d_call: -
cdr3_length: 15

cdr3_aa: CASRQGIYGYTF
cdr3_nt: TGTGCCAGCCGACAGGGTATCTATGGCTACACCTTC
v_call: TRBV27
clone_size: -
j_call: TRBJ1-2
d_call: TRBD1
cdr3_length: 12

cdr3_aa: CASSLGRPQETQYF
cdr3_nt: TGTGCCAGCAGCTTAGGAAGGCCCCAAGAGACCCAGTACTTC
v_call: TRBV11-2
clone_size: -
j_call: TRBJ2-5
d_call: -
cdr3_length: 14

cdr3_aa: CASSPQGARVEKLFF
cdr3_nt: TGTGCCAGCAGCCCGCAGGGGGCCCGGGTTGAAAAACTGTTTTTT
v_call: TRBV9
clone_size: once
j_call: TRBJ1-4
d_call: TRBD1
cdr3_length: 15

cdr3_aa: CASSLISQETQYF
cdr3_nt: TGTGCCAGCAGTTTAATCAGCCAGGAGACCCAGTACTTC
v_call: TRBV28
clone_size: -
j_call: TRBJ2-5
d_call: -
cdr3_length: 13

cdr3_aa: CAILRTGKETQYF
cdr3_nt: TGTGCCATCCTCCGGACAGGGAAAGAGACCCAGTACTTC
v_call: TRBV28
clone_size: -
j_call: TRBJ2-5
d_call: TRBD1
cdr3_length: 13

cdr3_aa: CASSDYEQYF
cdr3_nt: TGTGCCAGCAGTGACTACGAGCAGTACTTC
v_call: TRBV28
clone_size: many
j_call: TRBJ2-7
d_call: -
cdr3_length: 10

cdr3_aa: CASSFPASGGVQYF
cdr3_nt: TGTGCCAGCAGTTTCCCGGCTAGCGGGGGGGTGCAGTACTTC
v_call: TRBV28
clone_size: -
j_call: TRBJ2-5
d_call: TRBD2
cdr3_length: 14

cdr3_aa: CASSFDRGDTEAFF
cdr3_nt: TGTGCCAGCAGCTTCGACAGGGGGGATACTGAAGCTTTCTTT
v_call: TRBV11-2
clone_size: -
j_call: TRBJ1-1
d_call: TRBD1
cdr3_length: 14

cdr3_aa: CASTAPGETQYF
cdr3_nt: TGTGCCAGTACCGCGCCGGGGGAGACCCAGTACTTC
v_call: TRBV19
clone_size: -
j_call: TRBJ2-5
d_call: -
cdr3_length: 12

cdr3_aa: CASSLAAPYNYGYTF
cdr3_nt: TGTGCCAGCAGCTTGGCGGCTCCTTATAACTATGGCTACACCTTC
v_call: TRBV5-5
clone_size: -
j_call: TRBJ1-2
d_call: -
cdr3_length: 15

cdr3_aa: CASSLLGNTEAFF
cdr3_nt: TGTGCCAGTAGTCTTCTTGGGAACACTGAAGCTTTCTTT
v_call: TRBV19
clone_size: -
j_call: TRBJ1-1
d_call: -
cdr3_length: 13

cdr3_aa: CASSLAVNYGYTF
cdr3_nt: TGTGCCAGCAGTTTGGCAGTTAACTATGGCTACACCTTC
v_call: TRBV28
clone_size: -
j_call: TRBJ1-2
d_call: -
cdr3_length: 13

cdr3_aa: CASSPGLAGGAEQFF
cdr3_nt: TGTGCCAGCAGCCCCGGACTAGCGGGAGGAGCTGAGCAGTTCTTC
v_call: TRBV11-2
clone_size: -
j_call: TRBJ2-1
d_call: TRBD2
cdr3_length: 15

cdr3_aa: CATKRAGGSYNEQFF
cdr3_nt: TGTGCCACCAAGAGAGCGGGAGGCAGCTACAATGAGCAGTTCTTC
v_call: TRBV19
clone_size: few
j_call: TRBJ2-1
d_call: TRBD2
cdr3_length: 15

cdr3_aa: CASSPAGGQRSVAQYF
cdr3_nt: TGTGCCAGCTCACCCGCAGGGGGACAGAGAAGTGTGGCCCAGTACTTC
v_call: TRBV18
clone_size: -
j_call: TRBJ2-5
d_call: TRBD1
cdr3_length: 16

cdr3_aa: CASSPNVYEQYF
cdr3_nt: TGTGCCAGCAGTCCGAATGTTTACGAGCAGTACTTC
v_call: TRBV7-9
clone_size: -
j_call: TRBJ2-7
d_call: -
cdr3_length: 12

cdr3_aa: CASSAGGREAFF
cdr3_nt: TGTGCCAGCAGCGCCGGGGGTCGAGAAGCTTTCTTT
v_call: TRBV5-6
clone_size: -
j_call: TRBJ1-1
d_call: -
cdr3_length: 12

cdr3_aa: CASSEDRGQTYEKLFF
cdr3_nt: TGTGCCAGCAGTGAAGACAGGGGGCAAACATATGAAAAACTGTTTTTT
v_call: TRBV6-1
clone_size: -
j_call: TRBJ1-4
d_call: TRBD1
cdr3_length: 16

cdr3_aa: CASSFGFSGNTIYF
cdr3_nt: TGTGCCAGCAGTTTCGGTTTCTCTGGAAACACCATATATTTT
v_call: TRBV28
clone_size: -
j_call: TRBJ1-3
d_call: -
cdr3_length: 14

cdr3_aa: CASTRSGGDTEAFF
cdr3_nt: TGCGCCAGCACCCGCAGTGGGGGGGACACTGAAGCTTTCTTT
v_call: TRBV5-1
clone_size: -
j_call: TRBJ1-1
d_call: -
cdr3_length: 14

cdr3_aa: CASSSRDRGINSPLHF
cdr3_nt: TGTGCCAGCAGTTCCCGGGACAGGGGTATTAATTCACCCCTCCACTTT
v_call: TRBV6-6
clone_size: -
j_call: TRBJ1-6
d_call: TRBD1
cdr3_length: 16

cdr3_aa: CASSLTPVLNQPQHF
cdr3_nt: TGTGCCAGCAGTTTAACCCCAGTTCTCAATCAGCCCCAGCATTTT
v_call: TRBV28
clone_size: -
j_call: TRBJ1-5
d_call: -
cdr3_length: 15

cdr3_aa: CASSYRSPKSSIDTQYF
cdr3_nt: TGTGCCAGCAGTTACCGCAGCCCCAAGTCCTCGATAGATACGCAGTATTTT
v_call: TRBV6-8
clone_size: once
j_call: TRBJ2-3
d_call: -
cdr3_length: 17

cdr3_aa: CATSSRRQEINEKLFF
cdr3_nt: TGTGCCACCAGCAGCCGTCGACAGGAGATTAATGAAAAACTGTTTTTT
v_call: TRBV15
clone_size: -
j_call: TRBJ1-4
d_call: -
cdr3_length: 16

cdr3_aa: CAIRDDPVYEQYF
cdr3_nt: TGTGCCATCAGGGATGATCCCGTATACGAGCAGTACTTC
v_call: TRBV10-3
clone_size: -
j_call: TRBJ2-7
d_call: -
cdr3_length: 13